What follows are 9 T cell receptor beta chains derived from one specimen sequenced in a study of cytomegalovirus exposure and HLA in healthy donors. Sequencing was performed with immunoSEQ multiplex PCR; in TCRdb, only in-frame clones are kept and a portion is missing. The sample lists 200,000 or so clones, 88% occurring once. The sequencing input was PBMCs. These TCRs come from a woman between 18 and 29 years old in good health and CMV-seronegative.

The rearrangement uses TRBV5-1 and TRBJ1-1; 8 nucleotides agree with TRBD1. V was clipped by 4 bases and J by 1 base; unmatched bases: 3. Germline V gives CDR1 SGHRS, CDR2 YFSETQ. The CDR3 is 14 amino acids. CDR3 in amino acids: CASSVRGQNTEAFF. The CDR3 region has the DNA TGCGCCAGCAGCGTCAGGGGGCAGAACACTGAAGCTTTCTTT.

The rearrangement uses TRBV28 and TRBJ2-1; no definite D call. The V end lost 5 bases, the J end lost 0 bases, and 23 bases lay between the germline ends. Germline assignment: CDR1 MDHEN and CDR2 SYDVKM. The CDR3 length is 19 residues. The CDR3 spells CASSPTTLFGASSYNEQFF. CDR3 sequence (DNA): TGTGCCAGCAGTCCCACTACCCTTTTCGGCGCCAGCTCCTACAATGAGCAGTTCTTC.

CDR3 nucleotides: TGTGCCAGCAGTTCACCCACAGGGCTCACCGGGGAGCTGTTTTTT. Residues: CASSSPTGLTGELFF. The V gene is TRBV28, the J gene TRBJ2-2; a possible D gene is TRBD1 (6 bases). Germline lookup yields CDR1 MDHEN and CDR2 SYDVKM. The CDR3 sequence is 15 residues long. Trimming removed 4 bases from V and 4 bases from J, with 13 bases in between.

This clone was counted ten times or more. This rearrangement joins TRBV6-4 to TRBJ2-3; 8 bases map to TRBD2. After removal of 6 bases from V and 2 bases from J, the junction contained 7 bases not matched to a gene. The CDR3 has 15 amino acids. CDR1 is MRHNA, CDR2 SNTAGT, per germline. DNA for the CDR3: TGTGCCAGCAGCCTAAAAGCGGGAGCCACAGATACGCAGTATTTT. Translating it yields CASSLKAGATDTQYF.

The genes are TRBV27 and TRBJ2-5, with D possibly being TRBD1 (5 bases). Trimming took 6 bases from V and 4 from J, leaving 18 bases between them. In germline, CDR1 is MNHEY, CDR2 SMNVEV (reference sequence). The length of the CDR3 is 15 residues. Here the CDR3 reads CASSSLQGRGETQYF. The DNA for the CDR3 is TGTGCCAGCAGCTCTCTCCAGGGTAGGGGAGAGACCCAGTACTTC.

The rearrangement uses TRBV7-3 and TRBJ2-1, with D tentatively TRBD2 (7 bases). The CDR3 spans 15 residues. The germline V gene encodes CDR1 SGHTA and CDR2 FQGTGA. The ends were cut back, 2 bases at V and 7 bases at J, with 15 bases in the middle. This CDR3 reads CASSLGAGAPNEQFF. In DNA, the CDR3 is TGTGCCAGCAGCTTAGGCGCGGGGGCTCCTAATGAGCAGTTCTTC.

The genes are TRBV13 and TRBJ2-7, with 11 bases fitting TRBD2. This CDR3 comprises 17 residues. Germline values: CDR1 PRHDT, CDR2 FYEKMQ (reference sequence). The ends lost 0 bases at V and 4 bases at J; junction bases unmatched: 8. In DNA, the CDR3 is TGTGCCAGCAGCTTAGGGCGTATTAGCGGGAGGGGGTACGAGCAGTACTTC. Translated: CASSLGRISGRGYEQYF. Supplemented by reference TRBV13 and TRBJ2-7, the full variable domain reads AAGVIQSPRHLIKEKRETATLKCYPIPRHDTVYWYQQGPGQDPQFLISFYEKMQSDKGSIPDRFSAQQFSDYHSELNMSSLELGDSALYFCASSLGRISGRGYEQYFGPGTRLTVT.

In this sample, this clone turned up a few times. The genes are TRBV6-5 and TRBJ1-2; the match to TRBD1 covers 9 bases. V gave up 6 bases and J gave up 6 bases; unmatched junction bases: 11. Germline CDR1 MNHEY, CDR2 SVGAGI. The CDR3 has 15 residues. The CDR3 DNA sequence: TGTGCCAGCAGACAGGGGGCCCTCGGTGCGGATGGCTACACCTTC. It encodes CASRQGALGADGYTF.

This rearrangement joins TRBV27 to TRBJ2-1, with D possibly being TRBD1 (5 bases). V lost 3 bases, J lost 13 bases, and 22 bases lay in between. The CDR3 covers 15 residues. Germline V gene data show CDR1 as MNHEY and CDR2 as SMNVEV (reference sequence). CDR3 residues: CASSFAGWVVGAQFF. The CDR3 bases are TGTGCCAGCAGTTTTGCAGGGTGGGTCGTCGGAGCCCAGTTCTTC.